A single sample gave rise to the 3 T cell receptor beta chains below, sequenced in a study of human T cells and chemical hapten exposure (dated by TCRdb to the early 2020s). In light of the paper, this sample's time point label describes: healthy volunteer bleed at 2 weeks. Total RNA was isolated from unfractionated whole blood collected in Tempus Blood RNA tubes. The library relied on RACE. For sequencing, a NextSeq 500 was employed. TCRdb itself trimmed the public reads at Q25 with fastp, ran MiXCR and retained productive beta chains. Duplicate CDR3 protein sequences are folded into a single record with the most common DNA and genes. A total of 50,000 or so distinct CDR3 sequences appear in this sample, about 4.8% of them only once. The ten most abundant clones make up 5.8% of the sample. The specimen was whole blood. These receptors were taken from a human donor in good health. Some clones in this sample may be carry-over from other donors' samples.

The gene calls are TRBV27 and TRBJ2-3; D is uncertain. There are 14 residues in the CDR3. In germline, CDR1 is MNHEY, CDR2 SMNVEV (reference sequence). Trimming shortened V by 3 bases and J by 0 bases, and 7 bases separated the two germline ends. As DNA, the CDR3 is TGTGCCAGCAGTTTTCCTACTAGCACAGATACGCAGTATTTT. Its translation: CASSFPTSTDTQYF.

This clonotype has a count of ten or more. V usage is TRBV6-2 or TRBV6-3 and J usage is TRBJ2-7; D perhaps matches TRBD2 (6 bases). The V and J ends lost 6 bases and 1 base respectively, with 13 bases between them. This CDR3 is built from 14 residues. Germline lookup yields CDR1 MNHEY and CDR2 SVGEGT. The CDR3 region has the DNA TGTGCCAGCAGACCCCTGGGACTTTCCTACGAGCAGTACTTC. Translated: CASRPLGLSYEQYF.

This clonotype was seen many times. The chain joins TRBV28 to TRBJ1-1, with D maybe TRBD1 (5 bases). The CDR3 covers 15 residues. Trimming removed 7 bases at V and 7 bases at J, with 22 bases between. The germline V gene encodes CDR1 MDHEN and CDR2 SYDVKM. The CDR3 spells CASIPPPGTPHEAFF. The CDR3 region has the DNA TGTGCCAGCATCCCACCCCCAGGGACTCCTCATGAAGCTTTCTTT.